This T cell receptor (beta chain) was observed in a study of blood T cell repertoires in COVID-19. Study summary: The United States, Italy and Spain supplied acute and convalescent COVID-19 samples. In each case, the material was cDNA or gDNA derived from T cells, B-cell-depleted T cells, or PBMCs.

In the authors' workflow: Cell counts per sample came from amplifying reference gene primers. Here immunoSEQ multiplex PCR was the method, and the copy in TCRdb shows in-frame clones only, minus some. V and J calls and clone size come straight from that table; D and trimming were deduced from the DNA. The sample lists around 150,000 clones, 81% occurring once. This CDR3 has 14 amino acids. Germline V gene data show CDR1 as LNHDA and CDR2 as SQIVND (reference sequence). V was pared by 6 bases and J by 2 bases, with 11 bases between. This sequence joins TRBV19 and TRBJ1-3; D possibly corresponds to TRBD1 (6 bases). The origin of this receptor is a woman aged 60-70 years with active or convalescent COVID-19. Specimen: peripheral blood. The CDR3 DNA sequence: TGTGCCAGTAGGTCACAGGGTGCTGGAAACACCATATATTTT. Translation gives CASRSQGAGNTIYF.